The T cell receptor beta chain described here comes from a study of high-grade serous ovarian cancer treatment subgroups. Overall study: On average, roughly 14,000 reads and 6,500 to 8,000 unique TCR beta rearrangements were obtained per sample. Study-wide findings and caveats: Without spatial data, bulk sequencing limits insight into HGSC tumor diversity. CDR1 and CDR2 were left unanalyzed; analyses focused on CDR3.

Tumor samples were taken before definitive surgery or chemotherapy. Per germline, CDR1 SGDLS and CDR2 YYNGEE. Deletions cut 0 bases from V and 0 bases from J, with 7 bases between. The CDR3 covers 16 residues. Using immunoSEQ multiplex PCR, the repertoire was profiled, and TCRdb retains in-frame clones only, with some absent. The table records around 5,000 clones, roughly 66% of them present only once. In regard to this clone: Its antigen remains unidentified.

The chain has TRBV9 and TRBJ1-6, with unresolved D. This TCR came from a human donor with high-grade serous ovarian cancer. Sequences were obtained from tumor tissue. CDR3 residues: CASSVGQSSYNSPLHF. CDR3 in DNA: TGTGCCAGCAGCGTAGGGCAGAGCTCCTATAATTCACCCCTCCACTTT.